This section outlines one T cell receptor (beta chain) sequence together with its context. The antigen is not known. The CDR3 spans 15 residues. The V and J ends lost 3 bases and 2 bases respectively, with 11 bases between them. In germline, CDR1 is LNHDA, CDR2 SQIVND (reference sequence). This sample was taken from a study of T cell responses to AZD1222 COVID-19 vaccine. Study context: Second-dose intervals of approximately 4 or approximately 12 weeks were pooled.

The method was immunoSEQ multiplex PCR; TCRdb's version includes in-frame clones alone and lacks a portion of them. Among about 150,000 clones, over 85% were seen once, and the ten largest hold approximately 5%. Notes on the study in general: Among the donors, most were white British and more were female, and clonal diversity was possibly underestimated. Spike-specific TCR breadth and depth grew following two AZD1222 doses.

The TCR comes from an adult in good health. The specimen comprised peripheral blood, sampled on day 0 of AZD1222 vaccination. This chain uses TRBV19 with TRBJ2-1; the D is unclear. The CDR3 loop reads CASSMRALTYNEQFF. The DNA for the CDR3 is TGTGCCAGTAGTATGAGAGCGTTGACCTACAATGAGCAGTTCTTC.